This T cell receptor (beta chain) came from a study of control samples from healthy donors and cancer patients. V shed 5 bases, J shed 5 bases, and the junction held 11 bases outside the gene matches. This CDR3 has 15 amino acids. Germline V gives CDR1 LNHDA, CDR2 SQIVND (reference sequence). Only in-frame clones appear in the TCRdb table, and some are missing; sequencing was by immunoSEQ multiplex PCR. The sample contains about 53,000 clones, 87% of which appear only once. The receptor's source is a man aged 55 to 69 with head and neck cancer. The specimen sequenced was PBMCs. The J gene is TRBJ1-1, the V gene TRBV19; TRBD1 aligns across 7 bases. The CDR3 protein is CASSSPTGRFTEAFF. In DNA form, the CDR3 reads TGTGCCAGTAGTTCCCCGACAGGGCGTTTTACTGAAGCTTTCTTT.